Below are 22 T cell receptor beta chains sequenced from a single sample in a study of T cells in Graves' hyperthyroidism and ophthalmopathy (dated by TCRdb to about 2019). Libraries were built with multiplex PCR. Reads for this sample came from an Illumina HiSeq 2000. The TCR beta CDR3 regions were amplified from the RNA transcripts. The TCR CDR3 was subjected to a first round of RT-PCR using the HTBI primer set and the Qiagen OneStep RT-PCR kit. Clones were called with MiXCR by TCRdb after fastp trimmed the public reads at Q25, and only in-frame beta chains were retained. Each record represents a unique CDR3 protein, reported with the most common genes and DNA among its rows. In all, the sample holds hundreds of thousands of distinct CDR3 sequences, and roughly 15% of those were seen once. The ten largest make up less than 4.5% of the sample. Input material: blood. The origin of the receptors is a woman aged 25 to 39 with Graves' hyperthyroidism.

This clonotype was counted ten times or more. The chain couples TRBV20-1 to TRBJ2-1, with 8 bases fitting TRBD1. V was clipped by 5 bases and J by 7 bases; unmatched bases: 7. The CDR3 is made up of 13 amino acids. CDR1 DFQATT and CDR2 SNEGSKA come from the germline V gene (reference sequence). CDR3 bases: TGCAGTGCTTTACGGACAGGGAGGAATGAGCAGTTCTTC. Its translation is CSALRTGRNEQFF.

The CDR3 sequence is CASGLVLGLAPGAETQYF. In nucleotides, the CDR3 is TGTGCTAGTGGTTTGGTACTGGGACTAGCCCCGGGGGCAGAGACCCAGTACTTC. The J gene is TRBJ2-5, the V gene TRBV12-5; 9 bases are shared with TRBD2. V dropped 0 bases and J dropped 4; count of bases not matched to a gene: 12. The germline V gene encodes CDR1 LGHNT and CDR2 FRNRAP. CDR3 size: 18 residues.

This clonotype was observed many times. The rearrangement uses TRBV9 and TRBJ2-1; possible D gene TRBD2, 5 bases. This CDR3 is 15 amino acids long. Per germline, CDR1 SGDLS and CDR2 YYNGEE. Between the trimmed V and J ends, which lost 3 bases and 3 bases, there was a span of 13 bases. CDR3 region: CASSARDFVYNEQFF. The DNA for the CDR3 is TGTGCCAGCAGCGCCCGGGATTTTGTCTACAATGAGCAGTTCTTC. The whole variable domain, remainder taken from reference TRBV9 and TRBJ2-1, is DSGVTQTPKHLITATGQRVTLRCSPRSGDLSVYWYQQSLDQGLQFLIQYYNGEERAKGNILERFSAQQFPDLHSELNLSSLELGDSALYFCASSARDFVYNEQFFGPGTRLTVL.

The chain has TRBV4-3 and TRBJ2-2; D unclear. The CDR3 is 16 amino acids. The germline V and J ends were trimmed by 0 bases and 2 bases, with 10 bases remaining between them. Germline CDR1 LGHNA, CDR2 YSLEER. The CDR3 coding sequence is TGCGCCAGCAGCCAAGATTTTCCTGACAACACCGGGGAGCTGTTTTTT. The encoded protein is CASSQDFPDNTGELFF.

The chain joins TRBV7-2 to TRBJ2-3, with D tentatively TRBD2 (7 bases). V was shortened by 6 bases and J by 4 bases, with 11 bases between the two germline ends. This CDR3 spans 13 amino acids. From germline, CDR1 is SGHTA and CDR2 FQGNSA. In DNA form, the CDR3 reads TGTGCCAGCAGGCCCGGGGGGCCAGATACGCAGTATTTT. This translates into CASRPGGPDTQYF.

The chain uses TRBV9 and TRBJ1-3, with D possibly TRBD1 on 5 matching bases. Trimming cost V 0 bases and J 2 bases, with 6 bases left between them. The V gene's germline CDR1 is SGDLS and CDR2 YYNGEE. This CDR3 spans 14 amino acids. The CDR3: CASSVGGPGNTIYF. The CDR3 DNA follows: TGTGCCAGCAGCGTAGGGGGACCTGGAAACACCATATATTTT.

The genes are TRBV24-1 and TRBJ2-6, with TRBD2 matching over 8 bases. This CDR3 contains 17 residues. V lost 9 bases and J lost 0; bases outside the gene matches: 9. Germline assignment: CDR1 KGHDR and CDR2 SFDVKD. The CDR3: CATGSGTRDSGANVLTF. DNA for the CDR3: TGTGCCACCGGTAGCGGGACCAGGGACTCTGGGGCCAACGTCCTGACTTTC.

The chain combines TRBV7-9 with TRBJ2-4, with TRBD1 as a possible D gene (6 bases). This CDR3 region has 13 residues. The germline V gene has CDR1 SEHNR and CDR2 FQNEAQ (reference sequence). V lost 8 bases and J 8 bases, leaving 16 bases between the germline ends. The CDR3 protein is CASGYLTGDIQYF. CDR3 nucleotides: TGTGCCAGCGGTTACTTGACAGGAGACATTCAGTACTTC. Complete variable domain (other parts from reference TRBV7-9 and TRBJ2-4): DTGVSQNPRHKITKRGQNVTFRCDPISEHNRLYWYRQTLGQGPEFLTYFQNEAQLEKSRLLSDRFSAERPKGSFSTLEIQRTEQGDSAMYLCASGYLTGDIQYFGAGTRLSVL.

This clonotype turned up a few times. The rearrangement joins TRBV29-1 to TRBJ2-1, with 7 bases identical to TRBD1. V shed 4 bases, J shed 7 bases, and the junction held 10 bases outside the gene matches. Germline V lookup: CDR1 SQVTM, CDR2 ANQGSEA. The CDR3 is 14 residues long. CDR3: CSVGAGQVGNEQFF. The DNA of the CDR3 is TGCAGCGTTGGCGCCGGACAGGTAGGAAATGAGCAGTTCTTC.

This clonotype was detected many times. The rearrangement links TRBV10-3 to TRBJ2-5; TRBD1 agrees at 12 bases. In germline, CDR1 is ENHRY, CDR2 SYGVKD. V gave up 8 bases and J gave up 5 bases; unmatched junction bases: 6. CDR3 size: 14 residues. CDR3 protein: CAIGGTGGQETQYF. CDR3 DNA sequence: TGTGCCATCGGAGGGACAGGGGGCCAGGAGACCCAGTACTTC.

This clonotype was observed many times. This chain joins TRBV7-2 and TRBJ2-2; tentatively, D is TRBD1 or TRBD2 (5 bases each). Trimming left V 2 bases short and J 7 bases short, with 17 bases between. The germline CDR1 and CDR2 sequences are SGHTA and FQGNSA. The CDR3 loop spans 16 amino acids. This chain's CDR3 is CASSLRGSSGGGELFF. The CDR3 nucleotides read TGTGCCAGCAGCTTAAGGGGCTCCTCCGGAGGCGGGGAGCTGTTTTTT.

At least ten counts were recorded for this clonotype. The chain couples TRBV7-8 to TRBJ1-2; D is possibly TRBD1 (5 bases). The CDR3 consists of 15 residues. Germline V gives CDR1 SGHVS, CDR2 FQNEAQ. Trimming removed 0 bases from V and 6 bases from J, with 14 bases in between. CDR3 DNA: TGTGCCAGCAGCTTAGCCGACCGCCGAGGGGATGGCTACACCTTC. Its protein product is CASSLADRRGDGYTF.

The rearrangement uses TRBV4-2 and TRBJ2-1; TRBD2 matches at 8 bases. The CDR3 extends over 13 amino acids. Germline values: CDR1 LGHNA, CDR2 YNFKEQ. Unmatched junction bases numbered 5, after V lost 7 bases and J lost 6 bases. CDR3 sequence: CASTGAGGNEQFF. The CDR3 nucleotides are TGTGCCAGCACCGGCGCGGGGGGCAATGAGCAGTTCTTC.

The sample holds many counts of this clonotype. The gene calls are TRBV20-1 and TRBJ2-7; TRBD2 aligns across 12 bases. This CDR3 spans 14 amino acids. Germline assignment: CDR1 DFQATT and CDR2 SNEGSKA (reference sequence). The V gene end was trimmed by 6 bases and the J gene end by 2 bases; junction bases not matched to a gene: 5. The CDR3 sequence is CSAGGLAGTYEQYF. DNA for the CDR3: TGCAGTGCCGGAGGACTAGCGGGAACCTACGAGCAGTACTTC.

This chain connects TRBV13 to TRBJ1-2, with TRBD1 as a possible D gene (5 bases). The V gene lost 0 bases and the J gene lost 6 bases, with 11 bases spanning the gap. Germline loops: CDR1 PRHDT, CDR2 FYEKMQ (reference sequence). The CDR3 has 14 residues. CDR3 loop: CASSLGRGPHGYTF. CDR3 DNA sequence: TGTGCCAGCAGCTTAGGCCGGGGACCACATGGCTACACCTTC.

This clonotype has at least ten counts. The V gene is TRBV28, the J gene TRBJ1-4, with D hard to call. The V end lost 3 bases, the J end lost 8 bases, and 13 bases lay between the germline ends. The CDR3 covers 14 residues. Germline assignment: CDR1 MDHEN and CDR2 SYDVKM. CDR3 DNA sequence: TGTGCCAGCAGTTTCGGAATTTCTGCGGAAAAACTGTTTTTT. It encodes CASSFGISAEKLFF.

CDR3 protein: CASSQVTSGSITDTQYF. In DNA form, the CDR3 reads TGTGCCAGCAGCCAAGTAACTAGCGGGAGTATCACAGATACGCAGTATTTT. This chain links TRBV3-1 with TRBJ2-3, with 11 bases fitting TRBD2. J gave up 2 bases and V 1 base, and 5 bases lay outside the gene matches. Germline V gives CDR1 LGHDT, CDR2 YNNKEL (reference sequence). The CDR3 runs to 17 residues.

This clonotype showed up many times. The V gene is TRBV2, the J gene TRBJ2-7; TRBD1 or TRBD2 may be the D gene (7 bases each). The CDR3 spans 16 residues. The V and J ends lost 6 bases and 2 bases respectively, with 20 bases between them. The germline gives CDR1 SNHLY, CDR2 FYNNEI. The CDR3 bases are TGTGCCAGCAGGGGGGGGGGGACAGCGGCCCCCTACGAGCAGTACTTC. Translation gives CASRGGGTAAPYEQYF.

This clonotype was counted ten times or more. The V gene is TRBV5-1, the J gene TRBJ1-1, with D unresolved. CDR1 and CDR2 (germline): SGHRS, YFSETQ. The CDR3 length is 14 residues. V was trimmed by 5 bases and J by 1 base, leaving 12 bases between them. The CDR3: CASRSGPSNTEAFF. The CDR3 DNA reads as TGCGCCAGCAGGTCCGGGCCTTCGAACACTGAAGCTTTCTTT.

This rearrangement joins TRBV28 to TRBJ2-3, with TRBD2 identical over 7 bases. The CDR3 covers 16 residues. The V and J ends lost 5 bases and 2 bases, in that order; junction bases with no gene match: 10. Germline loops: CDR1 MDHEN, CDR2 SYDVKM. In DNA form, the CDR3 reads TGTGCCAGCAGTCCTATAGCGGGCCCCTCCACAGATACGCAGTATTTT. Protein product: CASSPIAGPSTDTQYF.

This clonotype was recorded many times. This chain connects TRBV10-3 to TRBJ2-1; 14 bases are a match to TRBD2. The germline gives CDR1 ENHRY, CDR2 SYGVKD. The CDR3 has 14 residues. J was trimmed by 12 bases and V by 6 bases; bases with no gene match: 7. The CDR3 nucleotides read TGTGCCATCAGCGGGACTAGCGGGAGTTCGGGGCAGTTCTTC. Protein: CAISGTSGSSGQFF.

CDR3 protein: CASSYSLRRALDPGELFF. The CDR3 nucleotides are TGTGCCAGCAGTTACTCCTTGAGGCGGGCTCTAGATCCCGGGGAGCTGTTTTTT. The chain has TRBV6-2 or TRBV6-3 and TRBJ2-2; possibly TRBD2 for D (5 bases). The length of the CDR3 is 18 residues. The ends were cut back, 0 bases at V and 6 bases at J, with 20 bases in the middle. Germline values: CDR1 MNHEY, CDR2 SVGEGT.